This T cell receptor (beta chain) was recorded in a study of PD-L1 blockade in urothelial cancer. At the level of the study: Atezolizumab at 1,200 mg intravenously every 3 weeks was started by patients around 2014. Blood-derived samples held a median roughly 140,000 T cells. Analyses were performed on blood at 3 weeks after treatment start (the second dose) and at 6 weeks.

The time point is: pretreatment peripheral blood. Templates that were synthetic TCR analogs were spiked into each PCR. Sequenced by immunoSEQ multiplex PCR; TCRdb stores in-frame clones only, minus some. There are roughly 130,000 clones in the sample; approximately 88% occur only once, and under 3.5% lies in the top ten. The CDR3 is 15 amino acids. In germline, CDR1 is MNHEY, CDR2 SVGAGI. The ends lost 8 bases at V and 3 bases at J; junction bases unmatched: 13. The clonotype was recovered from a man aged 50 to 60 with urothelial cancer. The source was PBMCs, collected around atezolizumab (anti-PD-L1) treatment. The J gene is TRBJ2-7, the V gene TRBV6-5, with 7 bases identical to TRBD1. This chain's CDR3 is CASAPPGTESYEQYF. The DNA for the CDR3 is TGTGCCAGCGCACCTCCCGGGACAGAGAGCTACGAGCAGTACTTC.